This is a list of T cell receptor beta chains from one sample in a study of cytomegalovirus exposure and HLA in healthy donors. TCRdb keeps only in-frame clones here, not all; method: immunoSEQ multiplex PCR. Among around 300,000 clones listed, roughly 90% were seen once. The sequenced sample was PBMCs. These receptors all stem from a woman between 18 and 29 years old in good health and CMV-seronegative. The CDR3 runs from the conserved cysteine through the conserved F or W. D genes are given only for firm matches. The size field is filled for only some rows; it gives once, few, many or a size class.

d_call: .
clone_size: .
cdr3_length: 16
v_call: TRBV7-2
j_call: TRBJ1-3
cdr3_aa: CASSPTQGPIGNTIYF
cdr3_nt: TGTGCCAGCAGCCCCACTCAGGGGCCAATAGGAAACACCATATATTTT

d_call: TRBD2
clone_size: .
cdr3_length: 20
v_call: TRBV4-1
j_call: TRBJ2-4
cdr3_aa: CASSQSPVPGLAGGHNIQYF
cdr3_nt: TGCGCCAGCAGCCAATCCCCTGTACCGGGACTAGCGGGAGGGCACAACATTCAGTACTTC

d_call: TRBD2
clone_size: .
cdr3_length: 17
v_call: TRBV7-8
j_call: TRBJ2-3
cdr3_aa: CASSIRTSATSTDTQYF
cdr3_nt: TGTGCCAGCAGCATTAGGACTAGCGCTACTAGCACAGATACGCAGTATTTT

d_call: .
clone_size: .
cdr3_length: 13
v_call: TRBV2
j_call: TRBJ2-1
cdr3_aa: CAESPDTYNEQFF
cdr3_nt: TGTGCCGAAAGCCCGGACACCTACAATGAGCAGTTCTTC

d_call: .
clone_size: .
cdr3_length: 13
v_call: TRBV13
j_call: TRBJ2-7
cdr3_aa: CASSLLDGSEQYF
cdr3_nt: TGTGCCAGCAGCCTCCTAGACGGGTCGGAGCAGTACTTC

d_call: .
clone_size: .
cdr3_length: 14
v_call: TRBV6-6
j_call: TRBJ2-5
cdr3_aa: CASSSPGRQETQYF
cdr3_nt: TGTGCCAGCAGTTCCCCAGGCAGGCAAGAGACCCAGTACTTC

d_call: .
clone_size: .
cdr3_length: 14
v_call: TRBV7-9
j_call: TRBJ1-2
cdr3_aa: CASSLVRGSGGYTF
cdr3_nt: TGTGCCAGCAGCTTAGTCAGGGGATCGGGCGGCTACACCTTC

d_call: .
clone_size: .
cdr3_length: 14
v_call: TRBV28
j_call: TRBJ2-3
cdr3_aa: CASSLGRAQDTQYF
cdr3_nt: TGTGCCAGCAGTTTAGGGCGGGCACAAGATACGCAGTATTTT

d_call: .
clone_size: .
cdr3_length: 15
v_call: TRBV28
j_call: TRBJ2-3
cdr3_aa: CASRLELASTDTQYF
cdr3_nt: TGTGCCAGCCGCCTGGAGTTGGCCAGCACAGATACGCAGTATTTT

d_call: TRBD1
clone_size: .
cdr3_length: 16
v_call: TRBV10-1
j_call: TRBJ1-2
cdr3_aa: CASILSGTGGNYGYTF
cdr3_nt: TGCGCCAGCATCCTATCCGGGACAGGGGGCAACTATGGCTACACCTTC

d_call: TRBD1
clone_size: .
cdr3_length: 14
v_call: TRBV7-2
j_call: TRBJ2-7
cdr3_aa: CASTRTGTHYEQYF
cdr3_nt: TGTGCCAGCACCCGGACAGGGACACACTACGAGCAGTACTTC

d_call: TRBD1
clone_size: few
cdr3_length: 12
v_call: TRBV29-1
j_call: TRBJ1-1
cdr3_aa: CSVGTGETEAFF
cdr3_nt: TGCAGCGTTGGGACAGGGGAAACTGAAGCTTTCTTT

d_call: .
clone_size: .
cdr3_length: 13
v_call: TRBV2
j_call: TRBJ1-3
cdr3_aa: CASSERLRNTIYF
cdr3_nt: TGTGCCAGCAGTGAGAGGCTGAGAAACACCATATATTTT

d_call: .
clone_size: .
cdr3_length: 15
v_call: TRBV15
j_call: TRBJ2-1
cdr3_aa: CATSRGADSYNEQFF
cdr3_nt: TGTGCCACCAGCAGAGGGGCCGACTCCTACAATGAGCAGTTCTTC

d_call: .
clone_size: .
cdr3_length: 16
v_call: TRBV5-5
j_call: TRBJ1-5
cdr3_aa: CASTPSGVQGNQPQHF
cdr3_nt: TGTGCCAGCACCCCTTCCGGAGTCCAAGGCAATCAGCCCCAGCATTTT

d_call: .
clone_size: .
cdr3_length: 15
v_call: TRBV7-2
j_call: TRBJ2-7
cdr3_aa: CASSPGFGLLYEQYF
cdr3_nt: TGTGCCAGCAGCCCTGGCTTTGGACTTCTATACGAGCAGTACTTC

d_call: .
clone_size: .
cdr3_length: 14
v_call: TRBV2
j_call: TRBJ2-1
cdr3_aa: CASRTSGVGNEQFF
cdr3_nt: TGTGCCAGCAGGACCAGCGGTGTCGGGAATGAGCAGTTCTTC

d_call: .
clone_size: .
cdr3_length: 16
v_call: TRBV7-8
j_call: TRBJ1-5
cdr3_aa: CASSLAQRLSNQPQHF
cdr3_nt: TGTGCCAGCAGCTTAGCCCAGCGTCTTAGCAATCAGCCCCAGCATTTT

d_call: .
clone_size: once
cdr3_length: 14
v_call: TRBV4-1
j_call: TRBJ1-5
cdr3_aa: CASSQRGSNQPQHF
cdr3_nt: TGCGCCAGCAGCCAAAGGGGTAGCAATCAGCCCCAGCATTTT

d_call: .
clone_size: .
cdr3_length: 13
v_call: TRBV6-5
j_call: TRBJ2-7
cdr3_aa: CASSYGPTAEQYF
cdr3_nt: TGTGCCAGCAGTTACGGGCCCACGGCCGAGCAGTACTTC

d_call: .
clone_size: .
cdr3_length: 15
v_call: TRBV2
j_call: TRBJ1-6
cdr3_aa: CASSESRQSNSPLHF
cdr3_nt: TGTGCCAGCAGTGAATCGAGGCAGAGCAATTCACCCCTCCACTTT

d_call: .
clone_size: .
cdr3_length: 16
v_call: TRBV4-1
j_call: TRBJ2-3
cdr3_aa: CASSQVGRIAADTQYF
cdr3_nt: TGCGCCAGCAGCCAAGTGGGCCGAATTGCCGCAGATACGCAGTATTTT

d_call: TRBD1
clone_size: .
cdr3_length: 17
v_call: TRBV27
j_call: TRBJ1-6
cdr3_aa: CASSLKQGISYNSPLHF
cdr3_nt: TGTGCCAGCAGTCTAAAACAGGGGATATCCTATAATTCACCCCTCCACTTT

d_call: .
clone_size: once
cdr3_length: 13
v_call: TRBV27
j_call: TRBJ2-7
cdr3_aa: CASSFSFSYEQYF
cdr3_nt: TGTGCCAGCAGTTTCTCCTTTTCCTACGAGCAGTACTTC

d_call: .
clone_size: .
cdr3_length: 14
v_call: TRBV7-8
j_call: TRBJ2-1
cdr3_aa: CASSILLPHNEQFF
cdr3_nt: TGTGCCAGCAGCATCCTACTCCCTCACAATGAGCAGTTCTTC

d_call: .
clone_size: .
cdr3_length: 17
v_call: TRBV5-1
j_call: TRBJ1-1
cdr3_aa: CASSRVGGGSGNTEAFF
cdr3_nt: TGCGCCAGCAGCCGGGTCGGCGGGGGCTCGGGGAACACTGAAGCTTTCTTT

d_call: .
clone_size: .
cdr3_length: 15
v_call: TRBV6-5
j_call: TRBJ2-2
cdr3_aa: CASSYVGQNTGELFF
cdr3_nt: TGTGCCAGCAGTTACGTTGGGCAGAACACCGGGGAGCTGTTTTTT

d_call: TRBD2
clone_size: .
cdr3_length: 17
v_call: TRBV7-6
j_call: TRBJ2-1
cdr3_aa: CASSLRVAGGRANEQFF
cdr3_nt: TGTGCCAGCAGCTTAAGGGTAGCGGGAGGGCGAGCCAATGAGCAGTTCTTC

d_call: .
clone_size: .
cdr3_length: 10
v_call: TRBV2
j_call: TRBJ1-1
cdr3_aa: CASRGLGAFF
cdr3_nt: TGTGCCAGTAGAGGGTTGGGAGCTTTCTTT

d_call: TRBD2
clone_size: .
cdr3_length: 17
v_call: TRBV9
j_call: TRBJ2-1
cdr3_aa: CASSFGLAGSSYNEQFF
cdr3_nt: TGTGCCAGCAGCTTTGGACTAGCGGGTTCCTCCTACAATGAGCAGTTCTTC

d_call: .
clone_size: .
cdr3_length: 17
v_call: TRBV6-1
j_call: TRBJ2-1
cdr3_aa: CASSGRTAWVPYNEQFF
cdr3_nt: TGTGCCAGCAGTGGGAGGACAGCCTGGGTTCCGTACAATGAGCAGTTCTTC

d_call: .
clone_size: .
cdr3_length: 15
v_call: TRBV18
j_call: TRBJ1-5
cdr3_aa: CASSPSGGILIPQHF
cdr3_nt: TGTGCCAGCTCACCCAGTGGGGGGATTCTAATCCCCCAGCATTTT

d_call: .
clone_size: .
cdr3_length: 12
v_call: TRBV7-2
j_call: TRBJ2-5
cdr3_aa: CASSLRGETQYF
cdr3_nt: TGTGCCAGCAGCTTACGGGGAGAGACCCAGTACTTC

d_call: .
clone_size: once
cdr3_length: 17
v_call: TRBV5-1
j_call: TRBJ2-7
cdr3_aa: CASSGGRTAESSYEQYF
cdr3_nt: TGCGCCAGCAGCGGTGGACGGACAGCTGAAAGCTCCTACGAGCAGTACTTC

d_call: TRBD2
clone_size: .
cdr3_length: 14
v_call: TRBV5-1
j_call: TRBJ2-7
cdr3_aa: CASSLDGGYYEQYF
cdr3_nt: TGCGCCAGCAGCTTGGACGGGGGGTACTACGAGCAGTACTTC

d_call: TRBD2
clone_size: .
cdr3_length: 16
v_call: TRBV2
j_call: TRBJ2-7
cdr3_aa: CASSGISGSALGEQYF
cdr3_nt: TGTGCCAGCAGTGGAATTAGCGGGAGTGCCCTTGGCGAGCAGTACTTC

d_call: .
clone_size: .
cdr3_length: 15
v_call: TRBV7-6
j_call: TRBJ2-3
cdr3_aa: CASSLAQGWTDTQYF
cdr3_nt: TGTGCCAGCAGCTTAGCGCAGGGGTGGACAGATACGCAGTATTTT

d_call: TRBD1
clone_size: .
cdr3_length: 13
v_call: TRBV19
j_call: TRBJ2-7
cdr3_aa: CASSFDRVREQYF
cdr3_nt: TGTGCCAGTAGTTTCGACAGGGTACGCGAGCAGTACTTC

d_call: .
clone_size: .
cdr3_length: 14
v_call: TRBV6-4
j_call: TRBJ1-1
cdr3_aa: CASSDSDKGTEAFF
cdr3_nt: TGTGCCAGCAGTGACTCGGACAAGGGCACTGAAGCTTTCTTT

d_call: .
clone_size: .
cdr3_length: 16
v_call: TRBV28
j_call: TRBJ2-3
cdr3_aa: CASSLGGVGSTDTQYF
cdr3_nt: TGTGCCAGCAGTTTAGGCGGGGTTGGGAGCACAGATACGCAGTATTTT

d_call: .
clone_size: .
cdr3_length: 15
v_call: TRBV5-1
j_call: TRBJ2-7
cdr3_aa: CASSLAWFSSYEQYF
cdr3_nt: TGCGCCAGCAGCTTGGCCTGGTTTAGCTCCTACGAGCAGTACTTC

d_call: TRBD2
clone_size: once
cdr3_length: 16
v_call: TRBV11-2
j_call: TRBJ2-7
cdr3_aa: CASSLMGLRDYYEQYF
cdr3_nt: TGTGCCAGCAGTCTCATGGGGCTCCGGGACTACTACGAGCAGTACTTC

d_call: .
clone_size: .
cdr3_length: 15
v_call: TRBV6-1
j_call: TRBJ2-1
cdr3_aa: CASSGGEGGIREQFF
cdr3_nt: TGTGCCAGCAGCGGCGGGGAGGGGGGCATTAGGGAGCAGTTCTTC

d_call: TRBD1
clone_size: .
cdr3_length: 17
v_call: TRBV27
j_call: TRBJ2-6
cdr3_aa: CASHRTGISSGANVLTF
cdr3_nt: TGTGCCAGTCATCGGACAGGGATAAGCTCTGGGGCCAACGTCCTGACTTTC

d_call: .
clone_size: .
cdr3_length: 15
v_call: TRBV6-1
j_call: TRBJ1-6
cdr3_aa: CASNLRDGANSPLHF
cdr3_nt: TGTGCCAGCAACCTCCGGGATGGCGCGAATTCACCCCTCCACTTT

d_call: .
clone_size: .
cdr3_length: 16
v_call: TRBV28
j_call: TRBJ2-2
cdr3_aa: CASSLVKLTNTGELFF
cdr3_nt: TGTGCCAGCAGTTTGGTTAAGCTAACGAACACCGGGGAGCTGTTTTTT

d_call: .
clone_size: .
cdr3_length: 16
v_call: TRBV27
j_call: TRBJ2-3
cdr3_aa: CASSGGLFKITDTQYF
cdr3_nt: TGTGCCAGCAGCGGGGGACTTTTTAAGATCACAGATACGCAGTATTTT

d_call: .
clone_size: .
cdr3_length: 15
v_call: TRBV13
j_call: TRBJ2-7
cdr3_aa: CASSFTGLPPYEQYF
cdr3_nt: TGTGCCAGCAGCTTTACCGGGTTGCCTCCCTACGAGCAGTACTTC

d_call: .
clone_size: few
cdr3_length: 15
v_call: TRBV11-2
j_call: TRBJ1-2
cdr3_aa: CASSLAGSGMGGYTF
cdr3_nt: TGTGCCAGCAGCTTAGCGGGGTCGGGGATGGGCGGCTACACCTTC

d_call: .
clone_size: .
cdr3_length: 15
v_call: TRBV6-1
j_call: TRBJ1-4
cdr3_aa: CASSGDSPRWEKLFF
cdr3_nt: TGTGCCAGCAGTGGCGACAGTCCCCGGTGGGAAAAACTGTTTTTT

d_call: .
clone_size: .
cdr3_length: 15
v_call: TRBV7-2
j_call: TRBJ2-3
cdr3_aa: CASSYGGLDTDTQYF
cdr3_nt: TGTGCCAGCAGCTACGGCGGTTTAGACACAGATACGCAGTATTTT

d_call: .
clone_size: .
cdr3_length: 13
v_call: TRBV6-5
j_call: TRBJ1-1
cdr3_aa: CASSYARNTEAFF
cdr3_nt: TGTGCCAGCAGTTACGCGCGGAACACTGAAGCTTTCTTT

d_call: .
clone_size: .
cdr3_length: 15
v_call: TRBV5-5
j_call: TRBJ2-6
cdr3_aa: CASSPGTSGANVLTF
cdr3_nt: TGTGCCAGCAGCCCCGGGACTTCTGGGGCCAACGTCCTGACTTTC

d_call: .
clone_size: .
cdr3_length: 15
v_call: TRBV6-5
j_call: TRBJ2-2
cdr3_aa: CASRSQGGMYGELFF
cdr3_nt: TGTGCCAGCAGATCCCAGGGGGGAATGTACGGGGAGCTGTTTTTT